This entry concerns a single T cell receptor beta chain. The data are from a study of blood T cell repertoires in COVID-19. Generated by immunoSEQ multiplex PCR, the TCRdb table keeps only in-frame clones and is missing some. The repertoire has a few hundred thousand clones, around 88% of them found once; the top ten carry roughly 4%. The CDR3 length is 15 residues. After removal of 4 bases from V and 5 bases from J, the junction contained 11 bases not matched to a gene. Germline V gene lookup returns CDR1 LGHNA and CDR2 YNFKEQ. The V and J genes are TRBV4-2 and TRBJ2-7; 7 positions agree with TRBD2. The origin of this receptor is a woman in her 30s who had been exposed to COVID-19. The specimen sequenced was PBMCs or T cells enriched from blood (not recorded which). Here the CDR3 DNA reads TGTGCCAGCAGCCCTAGCGGCCCGTTGGCCCACGAGCAGTACTTC. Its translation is CASSPSGPLAHEQYF.